This entry lists 10 T cell receptor beta chains sequenced from one sample in a study of Graves' ophthalmopathy and Graves' hyperthyroidism. Amplification targeted the TCR beta CDR3 regions, with RNA transcripts as the source material. The library came from an HTBI-primed first-round RT-PCR and a second-round multiplex PCR. MiXCR, run by TCRdb on the multiplex PCR reads, gives a single entry per CDR3 protein. Found here are a few hundred thousand distinct CDR3 sequences, 15% to 19% of them singletons; the top ten hold 5.5% to 7%. The source material was peripheral blood. Source of these receptors: a woman aged 18-29 years with stable Graves' hyperthyroidism.

This clonotype was found many times. The chain recombines TRBV6-1 with TRBJ1-1; 12 bases are shared with TRBD1. The CDR3 contains 16 residues. Germline V gene sequence: CDR1 MNHNS, CDR2 SASEGT. V gave up 8 bases and J gave up 6 bases; unmatched junction bases: 13. The CDR3 spells CASRPLGGQGAAEAFF. CDR3 coding DNA: TGTGCCAGCCGACCGCTGGGGGGACAGGGGGCGGCTGAAGCTTTCTTT.

This clonotype was counted at least ten times. V gene TRBV12-3 or TRBV12-4 combines with J gene TRBJ2-7; D is ambiguous. V gave up 0 bases and J gave up 6 bases, with 15 bases separating them. CDR3 length: 15 residues. This chain's CDR3 is CASSLAPARPSEQYF. The CDR3 DNA reads TGTGCCAGCAGTTTAGCTCCAGCCAGACCCTCCGAGCAGTACTTC.

This clonotype was seen many times. The rearrangement joins TRBV15 to TRBJ2-7, with 7 bases fitting TRBD1. The CDR3 spans 13 residues. Germline CDR1 LNHNV, CDR2 YYDKDF (reference sequence). Trimming at V came to 3 bases and at J to 3 bases, leaving 2 bases not matched to a gene. The CDR3 region has the DNA TGTGCCACCAGCAGGACAGGGATCTACGAGCAGTACTTC. Translated, it gives CATSRTGIYEQYF.

CDR3 in DNA: TGTGCCAGCAGTGATAGCGAGCTGGAGACCCAGTACTTC. It specifies CASSDSELETQYF. V and J are TRBV2 and TRBJ2-5; D may be TRBD2 (5 bases). V lost 3 bases and J 5 bases, leaving 10 bases between the germline ends. CDR1 is SNHLY and CDR2 is FYNNEI in the germline V gene. The CDR3 is made up of 13 amino acids. Together with reference TRBV2 and TRBJ2-5, the CDR3 gives the full variable domain: EPEVTQTPSHQVTQMGQEVILRCVPISNHLYFYWYRQILGQKVEFLVSFYNNEISEKSEIFDDQFSVERPDGSNFTLKIRSTKLEDSAMYFCASSDSELETQYFGPGTRLLVL.

This clonotype has at least ten counts. V usage is TRBV12-3 or TRBV12-4 and J usage is TRBJ1-1; 9 nucleotides match TRBD1. This CDR3 comprises 14 residues. V was pared by 4 bases and J by 1 base, with 1 base of the junction left unmatched. The CDR3 loop is CASSWTGANTEAFF. The CDR3 DNA follows: TGTGCCAGCAGTTGGACAGGGGCGAACACTGAAGCTTTCTTT.

This clonotype came up many times. The chain joins TRBV12-3 or TRBV12-4 to TRBJ1-2; D unresolved. The CDR3 has 14 amino acids. V was trimmed by 1 base and J by 4 bases, leaving 10 bases between them. The CDR3: CASSLGGNTYGYTF. For the CDR3, the DNA is TGTGCCAGCAGTTTAGGAGGGAACACCTATGGCTACACCTTC.

This clonotype was observed many times. Compared with germline, one end of the junction differs, possibly owing to a read error. This rearrangement joins TRBV2 to TRBJ2-5; D might be TRBD2 (5 bases). The germline V gene encodes CDR1 SNHLY and CDR2 FYNNEI. The CDR3 is 13 residues long. The CDR3 bases are TGTGCCAGCAGAGAAGGACTGGTTGAGACCCAGTACTTC. It yields the protein CASREGLVETQYF.

This clonotype showed up many times. The rearrangement joins TRBV6-1 to TRBJ2-5; 7 bases are shared with TRBD2. The CDR3 is made up of 15 amino acids. J gave up 7 bases and V 3 bases, and 11 bases lay outside the gene matches. Germline assignment: CDR1 MNHNS and CDR2 SASEGT. CDR3 region: CASSEKRGLVGTQYF. In DNA form, the CDR3 reads TGTGCCAGCAGTGAGAAGCGGGGTCTCGTAGGGACCCAGTACTTC.

This clonotype was seen at least ten times. The gene calls are TRBV12-3 or TRBV12-4 and TRBJ2-5; 15 bases are shared with TRBD2. Germline trimming cut 3 bases from V and 2 bases from J; bases unmatched to any gene: 7. The CDR3 has 18 amino acids. In nucleotides, the CDR3 is TGTGCCAGCAGTTTGGGGACTAGCGGGGGGTCGGAACAAGAGACCCAGTACTTC. Its translation is CASSLGTSGGSEQETQYF.

This clonotype appeared a few times. V gene TRBV6-1 combines with J gene TRBJ1-2; possible D gene TRBD1, 5 bases. Germline-derived CDR1 and CDR2 are MNHNS and SASEGT. Between the trimmed V and J ends, which lost 6 bases and 0 bases, there was a span of 14 bases. CDR3 size: 15 residues. The CDR3 sequence: CASSRGRSSNYGYTF. The CDR3 DNA follows: TGTGCCAGCAGCCGGGGACGGAGTTCTAACTATGGCTACACCTTC.